The 25 T cell receptor beta chains below all came from one sample that was sequenced in a study of cytomegalovirus exposure and HLA in healthy donors. The PCR contained 60 Vbeta and 13 Jbeta primers. Here immunoSEQ multiplex PCR was the method, and the copy in TCRdb shows in-frame clones only, minus some. The sample lists 150,000 to 200,000 clones, approximately 80% occurring once. Sequencing used PBMCs. Receptor source: a girl between 5 and 17 years old in good health and CMV-seropositive.

This clone was found a few times. The CDR3 bases are TGTGCCAGCACGGGACACCCGACCTACGAGCAGTACTTC. Translating gives CASTGHPTYEQYF. This chain connects TRBV6-6 to TRBJ2-7, with D perhaps TRBD1 (6 bases). Trimming took 7 bases from V and 2 from J, leaving 12 bases between them. This CDR3 has 13 residues. Germline CDR1 and CDR2: MNHNY and SVGAGI (reference sequence).

The genes are TRBV30 and TRBJ1-2; TRBD1 matches at 9 bases. CDR3 length equals 12 residues. The J segment lost 7 bases and the V segment lost 3 bases, leaving 3 bases of the junction unmatched. The V gene's germline CDR1 is GTSNPN and CDR2 SVGIG (reference sequence). The CDR3 is CAWSGTGLGYTF. DNA of the CDR3: TGTGCCTGGAGCGGGACAGGGCTTGGCTACACCTTC.

This clone was recorded once. The chain has TRBV6-5 and TRBJ1-2; D uncertain. The CDR3 runs 13 residues. V dropped 0 bases and J dropped 8 bases, with 10 bases sitting between them. The germline gives CDR1 MNHEY, CDR2 SVGAGI. For the CDR3, the DNA is TGTGCCAGCAGTTACTCGTGGGGAGACGGCTACACCTTC. Its protein product is CASSYSWGDGYTF.

This clone was seen a handful of times. The chain recombines TRBV11-2 with TRBJ2-7, with TRBD1 identical over 10 bases. Losses at the gene ends were 5 bases for V and 4 bases for J; bases not matched to a gene: 8. There are 15 residues in the CDR3. CDR1 SGHAT and CDR2 FQNNGV come from the germline V gene. The CDR3 sequence is CASSPKTGGGYEQYF. For the CDR3, the DNA is TGTGCCAGCAGCCCAAAGACAGGGGGCGGATACGAGCAGTACTTC.

This clone occurred once. This sequence joins TRBV21-1 and TRBJ1-1; the table's TRBD1 call for D was not verified on the DNA. TRBV21-1 is designated a pseudogene. The CDR3 runs 14 residues. The CDR3 reads CASGKNRGLTEAFF. The DNA of the CDR3 is TGTGCCAGCGGAAAAAACAGGGGGCTAACTGAAGCTTTCTTT.

This chain uses TRBV14 with TRBJ2-7, with 7 bases identical to TRBD2. The CDR3 totals 14 residues. Germline V CDR1 and CDR2: SGHDN, FVKESK. V lost 4 bases to trimming and J lost 6 bases; unmatched junction nucleotides: 9. The CDR3 bases are TGTGCCAGCAGCCGCGGACTAGGAGGGCTCGAGCAGTACTTC. It yields the protein CASSRGLGGLEQYF. The full variable domain, rest sourced from reference TRBV14 and TRBJ2-7, is EAGVTQFPSHSVIEKGQTVTLRCDPISGHDNLYWYRRVMGKEIKFLLHFVKESKQDESGMPNNRFLAERTGGTYSTLKVQPAELEDSGVYFCASSRGLGGLEQYFGPGTRLTVT.

This rearrangement joins TRBV7-8 to TRBJ2-7; 8 bases line up with TRBD2. Germline assignment: CDR1 SGHVS and CDR2 FQNEAQ. With V trimmed by 2 bases and J by 3 bases, 15 bases remained unmatched. CDR3 length: 18 amino acids. CDR3 sequence (DNA): TGTGCCAGCAGCTTAAGGTCGGGGGGGGAAAATGAAGGCTACGAGCAGTACTTC. It yields the protein CASSLRSGGENEGYEQYF.

The chain couples TRBV19 to TRBJ2-1; 9 bases are a match to TRBD2. V was pared by 0 bases and J by 8 bases, with 11 bases of the junction left unmatched. This CDR3 contains 17 residues. The V gene's germline CDR1 is LNHDA and CDR2 SQIVND (reference sequence). Here the CDR3 reads CASSIDLAGGTRDEQFF. The CDR3 DNA follows: TGTGCCAGTAGTATAGATCTGGCGGGAGGGACTCGGGATGAGCAGTTCTTC.

This clone has just one count. The chain employs TRBV19 and TRBJ2-6, with TRBD2 as a possible D gene (5 bases). CDR3 length: 17 residues. Germline V lookup: CDR1 LNHDA, CDR2 SQIVND (reference sequence). The V gene lost 0 bases and the J gene lost 0 bases, with 9 bases spanning the gap. This CDR3 is CASSIDGRGSGANVLTF. The CDR3, as DNA: TGTGCCAGTAGTATAGATGGGAGAGGCTCTGGGGCCAACGTCCTGACTTTC. Complete variable domain (other parts from reference TRBV19 and TRBJ2-6): DGGITQSPKYLFRKEGQNVTLSCEQNLNHDAMYWYRQDPGQGLRLIYYSQIVNDFQKGDIAEGYSVSREKKESFPLTVTSAQKNPTAFYLCASSIDGRGSGANVLTFGAGSRLTVL.

The J gene is TRBJ2-7, the V gene TRBV6-5; TRBD1 aligns across 9 bases. Per germline, CDR1 MNHEY and CDR2 SVGAGI. With 6 bases clipped from V and 3 bases from J, the junction kept 9 bases outside the gene matches. This CDR3 is built from 15 residues. The CDR3, as DNA: TGTGCCAGCAGACTAGGGACAGGGTCTCGCTACGAGCAGTACTTC. This translates into CASRLGTGSRYEQYF.

There are a few counts of this clone. CDR3 nucleotides: TGTGCCAGCAGCTTGGGGGGAAACTACGAGCAGTACTTC. Residues: CASSLGGNYEQYF. This rearrangement joins TRBV7-9 to TRBJ2-7; D perhaps matches TRBD2 (6 bases). Germline assignment: CDR1 SEHNR and CDR2 FQNEAQ (reference sequence). The CDR3 spans 13 residues. V lost 3 bases and J 3 bases, leaving 9 bases between the germline ends.

CDR3 bases: TGCGCCAGCAGCCAAGACAGGGACTACGAGCAGTACTTC. Protein: CASSQDRDYEQYF. The chain employs TRBV4-3 and TRBJ2-7; maybe TRBD1 (5 bases). V gave up 0 bases and J gave up 3 bases, with 6 bases separating them. Germline V gives CDR1 LGHNA, CDR2 YSLEER. The CDR3 is made up of 13 amino acids.

This clone came up once. The V gene is TRBV4-1, the J gene TRBJ2-1, with unresolved D. V shed 2 bases and J shed 0 bases, with 8 bases lying between them. This CDR3 comprises 15 residues. In germline, CDR1 is MGHRA, CDR2 YSYEKL. The CDR3: CASSQRYSSYNEQFF. The CDR3 DNA reads as TGCGCCAGCAGCCAACGGTATTCCTCCTACAATGAGCAGTTCTTC.

The chain's CDR3 is CASGGSRNTGELFF. In nucleotides, the CDR3 is TGTGCTAGTGGAGGTAGCAGGAACACCGGGGAGCTGTTTTTT. The rearrangement joins TRBV12-5 to TRBJ2-2; no reliable D call. CDR3 length: 14 amino acids. Per germline, CDR1 LGHNT and CDR2 FRNRAP. Trimming shortened V by 6 bases and J by 1 base, and 9 bases separated the two germline ends.

The chain uses TRBV5-6 and TRBJ2-1; 10 bases are a match to TRBD2. V was clipped by 0 bases and J by 4 bases; unmatched bases: 1. This CDR3 region has 15 residues. Per the germline V gene, CDR1 is SGHDT and CDR2 is YYEEEE. The CDR3 loop is CASSLATSGYNEQFF. DNA for the CDR3: TGTGCCAGCAGCTTGGCGACTAGCGGGTACAATGAGCAGTTCTTC.

This chain links TRBV7-6 with TRBJ2-7; TRBD1 is a possible D gene (6 bases). The germline V gene encodes CDR1 SGHVS and CDR2 FNYEAQ. There are 15 residues in the CDR3. Trimming took 0 bases from V and 2 from J, leaving 11 bases between them. For the CDR3, the DNA is TGTGCCAGCAGCTTAGCAGCGGACAGAGCCTACGAGCAGTACTTC. As protein: CASSLAADRAYEQYF. Drawing the rest from reference TRBV7-6 and TRBJ2-7, the complete variable domain is GAGVSQSPRYKVTKRGQDVALRCDPISGHVSLYWYRQALGQGPEFLTYFNYEAQQDKSGLPNDRFSAERPEGSISTLTIQRTEQRDSAMYRCASSLAADRAYEQYFGPGTRLTVT.

This clone was counted a single time. The V gene is TRBV5-4, the J gene TRBJ2-1, with no clear D. V was shortened by 5 bases and J by 12 bases, with 12 bases between the two germline ends. Germline values: CDR1 SGHNT, CDR2 YYREEE (reference sequence). The CDR3 runs 11 residues. The CDR3 DNA follows: TGTGCCAGCAGAAGAGGATCTTTGCAGTTCTTC. Translating gives CASRRGSLQFF.

Only one count was recorded for this clone. The chain employs TRBV7-9 and TRBJ2-3; weak D call: TRBD2 (6 bases). V was trimmed by 10 bases and J by 8 bases, leaving 28 bases between them. The germline V gene encodes CDR1 SEHNR and CDR2 FQNEAQ (reference sequence). The CDR3 spans 16 residues. The CDR3 reads CATPIEGGSARGTQYF. The DNA of the CDR3 is TGTGCCACCCCGATCGAGGGAGGTTCCGCGAGGGGTACGCAGTATTTT.

V gene TRBV11-2 combines with J gene TRBJ2-1; D not certain. The germline gives CDR1 SGHAT, CDR2 FQNNGV. The CDR3 runs 14 residues. V dropped 5 bases and J dropped 8 bases, with 16 bases sitting between them. CDR3 coding DNA: TGTGCCAGCAGCCTAATCCCCGGGTTCGATGAGCAGTTCTTC. Its protein product is CASSLIPGFDEQFF.

Only one count was recorded for this clone. CDR3 in DNA: TGTGCCAGCAGGGGACTGCCACCTAGAAATGAGCAGTTCTTC. Translation gives CASRGLPPRNEQFF. The J gene is TRBJ2-1, the V gene TRBV11-2, with TRBD2 as a possible D gene (6 bases). V dropped 6 bases and J dropped 7 bases, with 16 bases sitting between them. The CDR3 is 14 residues long. Per germline, CDR1 SGHAT and CDR2 FQNNGV.

V and J are TRBV7-2 and TRBJ2-7; 13 bases are a match to TRBD2. Germline CDR1 SGHTA, CDR2 FQGNSA. Trimming took 4 bases from V and 2 from J; bases not matched to a gene: 11. The CDR3 totals 18 residues. The CDR3 is CASSYGLAGERRPYEQYF. In DNA form, the CDR3 reads TGTGCCAGCAGCTACGGACTAGCGGGAGAGCGGCGCCCCTACGAGCAGTACTTC.

In DNA, the CDR3 is TGTGCCTGGACAGGGATCTCCTACAATGAGCAGTTCTTC. This translates into CAWTGISYNEQFF. J is TRBJ2-1 and V is TRBV30; D perhaps matches TRBD1 (5 bases). Germline-derived CDR1 and CDR2 are GTSNPN and SVGIG (reference sequence). Trimming removed 4 bases at V and 0 bases at J, with 7 bases between. The CDR3 runs 13 residues.

J is TRBJ1-2 and V is TRBV6-1; 10 bases are a match to TRBD1. Germline CDR1 MNHNS, CDR2 SASEGT. The CDR3 has 15 residues. V was pared by 4 bases and J by 0 bases, with 2 bases of the junction left unmatched. Written as DNA, the CDR3 is TGTGCCAGCAGTGGACAGGGGGCGCCTAACTATGGCTACACCTTC. Its translation is CASSGQGAPNYGYTF.

V gene TRBV21-1 combines with J gene TRBJ2-5; the table's D call, TRBD2, was not checked against the DNA. TRBV21-1 counts as a pseudogene. The CDR3 is 10 amino acids. The CDR3, as DNA: TGTGCCAGCAGCAAATCGGCCCAGTACTTC. Protein: CASSKSAQYF.

This clone occurred a few times. The chain couples TRBV6-6 to TRBJ1-2; D is perhaps TRBD1 (5 bases). From germline, CDR1 is MNHNY and CDR2 SVGAGI (reference sequence). The CDR3 runs 12 residues. Trimming stripped 7 bases from V and 7 bases from J, with 13 bases between. The DNA of the CDR3 is TGTGCCAGCATTGGGGGGTCGGTTGGCTACACCTTC. Amino acid sequence: CASIGGSVGYTF.